Included here is one TCR beta chain sequence, with context. Trimming left V 1 base short and J 2 bases short, with 18 bases between. CDR1 MNHEY and CDR2 SMNVEV come from the germline V gene (reference sequence). This CDR3 contains 18 residues. These data are taken from a study of T cell changes during pregnancy in multiple sclerosis. Sequenced by immunoSEQ multiplex PCR; TCRdb stores in-frame clones only, minus some. The sample includes about 52,000 clones, almost 95% seen only once; the top ten take 0.6% to 0.85%. The source of this sequence is a female donor with multiple sclerosis, enrolled in a pregnancy study. The material was CD4+ T cells from peripheral blood mononuclear cells, obtained in the third trimester of pregnancy. The chain is built from TRBV27 and TRBJ1-3, with a weak D call TRBD1 (5 bases). The chain's CDR3 is CASSLLGPRAGPGNTIYF. The DNA of the CDR3 is TGTGCCAGCAGTTTATTGGGGCCCCGGGCCGGGCCTGGAAACACCATATATTTT.